The 20 T cell receptor beta chains below all came from one sample that was sequenced in a study of blood T cell repertoires in COVID-19. Clones were sequenced by immunoSEQ multiplex PCR, and TCRdb holds only the in-frame ones, with some missing. The repertoire consists of around 140,000 clones, with 75% to 90% occurring once and the leading ten covering roughly 4.5%. Input material: peripheral blood. These TCRs come from a human donor in a cohort sampled during active COVID-19.

The genes are TRBV19 and TRBJ1-2; 7 bases are shared with TRBD1. The V gene's germline CDR1 is LNHDA and CDR2 SQIVND (reference sequence). The CDR3 covers 16 residues. The V gene end was trimmed by 4 bases and the J gene end by 5 bases; junction bases not matched to a gene: 13. The CDR3 region has the DNA TGTGCCAGTAGTACAACCGGGACAGCAAAGGGATATGGCTACACCTTC. Its translation is CASSTTGTAKGYGYTF.

This rearrangement joins TRBV7-3 to TRBJ2-2; a weak D match, TRBD2 (6 bases). The CDR3 spans 17 residues. V dropped 0 bases and J dropped 3 bases, with 14 bases sitting between them. CDR1 SGHTA and CDR2 FQGTGA come from the germline V gene. The CDR3 loop is CASSLTGLPADTGELFF. CDR3 nucleotides: TGTGCCAGCAGCTTAACCGGACTACCAGCGGACACCGGGGAGCTGTTTTTT.

This sequence joins TRBV30 and TRBJ2-2, with 7 nucleotides matching TRBD1. Trimming removed 0 bases from V and 10 bases from J; junction bases left unmatched: 5. Germline CDR1 reads GTSNPN; CDR2 reads SVGIG (reference sequence). The CDR3 has 13 amino acids. CDR3 DNA sequence: TGTGCCTGGAGTGTAGACAGGGCGGCGGAGCTGTTTTTT. Translating it yields CAWSVDRAAELFF.

The genes are TRBV28 and TRBJ2-7; perhaps TRBD2 as D (6 bases). V lost 3 bases and J lost 5, with 17 bases in between. This CDR3 has 15 amino acids. Looked up from germline, CDR1 is MDHEN and CDR2 is SYDVKM. DNA of the CDR3: TGTGCCAGCAGTTTCCTCGGGGGAACCCTTGACGAGCAGTACTTC. Protein: CASSFLGGTLDEQYF.

The CDR3: CASSQEGDNQPQHF. The CDR3 nucleotides are TGCGCCAGCAGCCAAGAAGGGGACAATCAGCCCCAGCATTTT. The genes are TRBV4-1 and TRBJ1-5; D might be TRBD1 (5 bases). The CDR3 is made up of 14 amino acids. Deletions cut 0 bases from V and 3 bases from J, with 6 bases between. Germline lookup yields CDR1 MGHRA and CDR2 YSYEKL.

The chain has TRBV5-1 and TRBJ1-1; TRBD1 matches 11 bases. V lost 4 bases, J lost 6 bases, and 5 bases stayed unmatched. The CDR3 length is 14 residues. Per the germline V gene, CDR1 is SGHRS and CDR2 is YFSETQ. This CDR3 reads CASSAGQGAAEAFF. The CDR3 coding sequence is TGCGCCAGCAGCGCTGGACAGGGGGCCGCTGAAGCTTTCTTT.

The rearrangement joins TRBV24-1 to TRBJ2-3; the D is unclear. In germline, CDR1 is KGHDR, CDR2 SFDVKD. The V end lost 0 bases, the J end lost 1 base, and 4 bases lay between the germline ends. The length of the CDR3 is 14 residues. CDR3 DNA sequence: TGTGCCACCAGTGATTTGCCGGGCACAGATACGCAGTATTTT. As protein: CATSDLPGTDTQYF.

This rearrangement joins TRBV11-3 to TRBJ1-1, with TRBD1 matching over 7 bases. Germline CDR1 and CDR2: SGHNT and YENEEA. V lost 1 base to trimming and J lost 6 bases; unmatched junction nucleotides: 11. This CDR3 contains 16 residues. The CDR3 bases are TGTGCCAGCAGCTTAGGGGGGAACAGGGGTGAGGCTGAAGCTTTCTTT. Amino acid sequence: CASSLGGNRGEAEAFF.

The chain combines TRBV2 with TRBJ2-5; 8 positions agree with TRBD1. Unmatched junction bases numbered 4, after V lost 7 bases and J lost 3 bases. Germline-derived CDR1 and CDR2 are SNHLY and FYNNEI. This CDR3 has 13 amino acids. In DNA form, the CDR3 reads TGTGCCAGCACCCTGGACAGGGAAGAGACCCAGTACTTC. It encodes CASTLDREETQYF.

This clone was counted ten times or more. The CDR3 loop is CASSPWDLGANYGYTF. In DNA, the CDR3 is TGTGCCAGCAGCCCTTGGGATTTAGGGGCGAACTATGGCTACACCTTC. This chain links TRBV3-1 (or the pseudogene TRBV3-2) with TRBJ1-2, with D perhaps TRBD1 (5 bases). The CDR3 consists of 16 residues. The V end was cut by 4 bases, the J end by 2 bases, with 17 bases between. Germline CDR1 is LGHDT and CDR2 is YNNKEL (reference sequence).

CDR3 in DNA: TGTGCCAGTAGTATAGATCCCCAGGCAGATTATACAACTAATGAAAAACTGTTTTTT. Protein: CASSIDPQADYTTNEKLFF. This sequence joins TRBV19 and TRBJ1-4; D is ambiguous. Deletions cut 0 bases from V and 0 bases from J, with 17 bases between. This CDR3 comprises 19 residues. Germline CDR1 is LNHDA and CDR2 is SQIVND (reference sequence).

The chain employs TRBV5-1 and TRBJ2-2, with D possibly being TRBD1 (7 bases). The CDR3 is 16 amino acids. V dropped 4 bases and J dropped 0 bases, with 13 bases sitting between them. CDR1 and CDR2 from the germline V gene are SGHRS and YFSETQ. CDR3 in amino acids: CASSLQGGTNTGELFF. In DNA form, the CDR3 reads TGCGCCAGCAGCCTCCAGGGGGGCACGAACACCGGGGAGCTGTTTTTT.

J is TRBJ2-1 and V is TRBV5-1; 9 nucleotides align to TRBD2. Germline V gene data show CDR1 as SGHRS and CDR2 as YFSETQ. There are 15 residues in the CDR3. Unmatched junction bases numbered 4, after V lost 2 bases and J lost 4 bases. CDR3 sequence reads: CASSFSGSSYNEQFF. The CDR3 DNA reads as TGCGCCAGCAGCTTTAGCGGGAGTTCATACAATGAGCAGTTCTTC.

V and J are TRBV2 and TRBJ1-5; 10 nucleotides agree with TRBD1. CDR1 and CDR2 (germline): SNHLY, FYNNEI. CDR3 length: 15 residues. J was trimmed by 4 bases and V by 5 bases; bases with no gene match: 5. CDR3 nucleotide sequence: TGTGCCAGCAGTCGACAGGGGGCTGGGAATCAGCCCCAGCATTTT. Its protein is CASSRQGAGNQPQHF.

The chain carries TRBV3-1 (or the pseudogene TRBV3-2) and TRBJ2-4; TRBD2 is a possible D gene (7 bases). V was pared by 4 bases and J by 1 base, with 17 bases between. The CDR3 spans 17 residues. Germline V lookup: CDR1 LGHDT, CDR2 YNNKEL (reference sequence). CDR3 residues: CASSPLGGAGAKNIQYF. The CDR3 DNA follows: TGTGCCAGCAGCCCGTTAGGGGGAGCGGGGGCCAAAAACATTCAGTACTTC.

In its sample, this clone was seen once. This chain links TRBV3-1 (or the pseudogene TRBV3-2) with TRBJ2-7; TRBD1 matches at 9 bases. The CDR3 length is 15 residues. Germline CDR1 reads LGHDT; CDR2 reads YNNKEL (reference sequence). Trimming removed 1 base from V and 2 bases from J; junction bases left unmatched: 3. DNA of the CDR3: TGTGCCAGCAGCCAAGTGTGGACAGGGGCCTACGAGCAGTACTTC. Its protein is CASSQVWTGAYEQYF.

The rearrangement joins TRBV5-1 to TRBJ2-1; 8 nucleotides match TRBD2. Germline V gene data show CDR1 as SGHRS and CDR2 as YFSETQ. Trimming removed 7 bases from V and 5 bases from J; junction bases left unmatched: 8. The CDR3 runs to 14 residues. For the CDR3, the DNA is TGCGCCAGCCGGTCCGGGACTAGTAACAATGAGCAGTTCTTC. Its translation: CASRSGTSNNEQFF.

This CDR3 reads CASSHRTSGTDTQYF. The CDR3 DNA sequence: TGTGCCAGTAGTCACCGGACTAGCGGGACTGATACGCAGTATTTT. V gene TRBV19 combines with J gene TRBJ2-3, with 12 bases lining up with TRBD2. The CDR3 has 15 residues. Germline V gene lookup returns CDR1 LNHDA and CDR2 SQIVND (reference sequence). The junction had 6 bases not matched to a gene; V was cut back by 5 bases and J by 6 bases.

V is TRBV5-8 and J is TRBJ1-1; 7 bases map to TRBD1. The CDR3 consists of 15 residues. The germline V gene encodes CDR1 SGHTS and CDR2 YDEGEE. J was trimmed by 4 bases and V by 4 bases; bases with no gene match: 10. The CDR3 nucleotides read TGTGCCAGCAGCCGAACAGGGGCCGGGGGCACTGAAGCTTTCTTT. This translates into CASSRTGAGGTEAFF.

This clone has only one observation. The chain combines TRBV5-1 with TRBJ1-3; D unclear. V shed 4 bases and J shed 0 bases, with 14 bases lying between them. There are 16 residues in the CDR3. Germline V gene sequence: CDR1 SGHRS, CDR2 YFSETQ. The CDR3 nucleotides are TGCGCCAGCAGCCCTCTCCCGTACAGCTCTGGAAACACCATATATTTT. Its translation: CASSPLPYSSGNTIYF. The whole variable domain, filled in from reference TRBV5-1 and TRBJ1-3, reads KAGVTQTPRYLIKTRGQQVTLSCSPISGHRSVSWYQQTPGQGLQFLFEYFSETQRNKGNFPGRFSGRQFSNSRSEMNVSTLELGDSALYLCASSPLPYSSGNTIYFGEGSWLTVV.